This T cell receptor (beta chain) is drawn from a study of shared clonotypes between healthy human individuals. The CDR3 spans 19 residues. The V segment lost 2 bases and the J segment 12 bases; nucleotides outside the gene matches: 23. Germline V gene data show CDR1 as SGHAT and CDR2 as FQNNGV. CD4+ cells yielded CD45RA+ naive and CD45RA-negative memory subsets. A remark on this clone: Different DNA sequences within this sample yield the same CDR3.

Some clones are missing from TCRdb's copy, which holds only in-frame ones; the method was immunoSEQ multiplex PCR. The data show 800,000 to 1,200,000 clones, with about four fifths seen just once and approximately 0.5% held by the top ten. The clonotype originates from a man younger than 35 in good health. Some clones in this sample may be carry-over from other donors' samples. Source material: memory CD4+ T cells from PBMCs. As to subset: CD45RA-negative fraction. The V and J genes are TRBV11-2 and TRBJ2-1, with TRBD2 matching 9 bases. The CDR3 region is CASSLIGRGRATPAGGQFF. In DNA form, the CDR3 reads TGTGCCAGCAGCTTAATTGGGCGCGGGAGGGCCACGCCCGCAGGGGGGCAGTTCTTC.